What follows are 15 T cell receptor beta chains derived from one specimen sequenced in a study of cytomegalovirus exposure and HLA in healthy donors. The PCR contained 60 Vbeta and 13 Jbeta primers. TCRdb's table, derived via immunoSEQ multiplex PCR, lists solely in-frame clones and lacks some. The data contain 180,000 or so clones, approximately 86% of them singletons. Input material: PBMCs. These TCRs come from a male donor in good health and CMV-seronegative.

This rearrangement joins TRBV7-2 to TRBJ1-4, with no clear D. The CDR3 has 17 residues. V lost 5 bases to trimming and J lost 0 bases, with 16 bases between them. The germline CDR1 and CDR2 sequences are SGHTA and FQGNSA. The CDR3: CASSPSRVGATNEKLFF. Written as DNA, the CDR3 is TGTGCCAGCAGCCCGAGCCGGGTTGGTGCAACTAATGAAAAACTGTTTTTT.

The rearrangement uses TRBV25-1 and TRBJ2-2; the match to TRBD1 covers 8 bases. The ends lost 4 bases at V and 2 bases at J; junction bases unmatched: 6. Germline V gene sequence: CDR1 MGHDK, CDR2 SYGVNS. The CDR3 sequence is 16 residues long. CDR3 residues: CASSADRGQNTGELFF. CDR3 sequence (DNA): TGTGCCAGCAGTGCAGACAGGGGACAAAACACCGGGGAGCTGTTTTTT.

The rearrangement uses TRBV28 and TRBJ2-7; TRBD1 matches at 9 bases. Germline V gene sequence: CDR1 MDHEN, CDR2 SYDVKM. The length of the CDR3 is 15 residues. The ends lost 6 bases at V and 1 base at J; junction bases unmatched: 7. CDR3 amino acids: CASSSGQGFSYEQYF. The DNA for the CDR3 is TGTGCCAGCAGCTCGGGACAGGGCTTTTCCTACGAGCAGTACTTC.

The chain has TRBV5-5 and TRBJ2-3, with 7 bases matching TRBD2. Germline V CDR1 and CDR2: SGHKS, YYEKEE (reference sequence). The CDR3 covers 14 residues. J lost 4 bases, V lost 4 bases, and 6 bases had no gene match. DNA for the CDR3: TGTGCCAGCAGCCGCGGGAGTCCCGCAGATACGCAGTATTTT. Its translation: CASSRGSPADTQYF.

The chain is built from TRBV28 and TRBJ1-3; D not resolved. V shed 6 bases and J shed 11 bases, with 14 bases lying between them. The germline gives CDR1 MDHEN, CDR2 SYDVKM. The CDR3 is made up of 12 amino acids. This chain's CDR3 is CASSRRTFAIYF. CDR3 sequence (DNA): TGTGCCAGCAGCCGCCGGACTTTCGCCATATATTTT.

The chain couples TRBV10-1 to TRBJ2-2; D uncertain. CDR1 and CDR2 from the germline V gene are WNHNN and SYGVQD (reference sequence). The CDR3 is 15 amino acids. Trimming removed 4 bases at V and 1 base at J, with 10 bases between. In DNA, the CDR3 is TGCGCCAGCAGTGCTCCCCCAGGGAACACCGGGGAGCTGTTTTTT. Translation: CASSAPPGNTGELFF.

This clone was counted a few times. The genes are TRBV14 and TRBJ1-1; D gene ambiguous. The CDR3 sequence is 14 residues long. CDR1 and CDR2 from the germline V gene are SGHDN and FVKESK. The germline V and J ends were trimmed by 3 bases and 0 bases, with 8 bases remaining between them. The CDR3 DNA follows: TGTGCCAGCAGCCAGGGCAGTCTGAACACTGAAGCTTTCTTT. It specifies CASSQGSLNTEAFF.

The J gene is TRBJ2-1, the V gene TRBV6-6; the match to TRBD1 covers 11 bases. CDR1 is MNHNY, CDR2 SVGAGI, per germline (reference sequence). Trimming removed 8 bases from V and 5 bases from J; junction bases left unmatched: 11. The CDR3 spans 16 residues. DNA for the CDR3: TGTGCCAGCCAAACCCTCGGACAGGGGGCTCACAATGAGCAGTTCTTC. It encodes CASQTLGQGAHNEQFF.

The chain links TRBV6-5 to TRBJ1-6, with 7 bases identical to TRBD1. CDR3 length equals 15 residues. Trimming took 6 bases from V and 8 from J; bases not matched to a gene: 10. The germline V gene encodes CDR1 MNHEY and CDR2 SVGAGI. The CDR3 protein is CASRLSRDRYSPLHF. CDR3 DNA: TGTGCCAGCAGACTCTCACGGGACAGATATTCACCCCTCCACTTT.

The chain employs TRBV5-4 and TRBJ2-1; D is possibly TRBD2 (5 bases). Germline V lookup: CDR1 SGHNT, CDR2 YYREEE (reference sequence). The CDR3 covers 15 residues. Trimming cost V 0 bases and J 5 bases, with 12 bases left between them. The CDR3 DNA is TGTGCCAGCAGCTTGGCGCTCGGGATACACAATGAGCAGTTCTTC. This translates into CASSLALGIHNEQFF.

This clone was found a few times. V and J are TRBV10-1 and TRBJ2-5; 12 bases agree with TRBD2. The CDR3 spans 16 residues. Germline-derived CDR1 and CDR2 are WNHNN and SYGVQD (reference sequence). Trimming removed 0 bases from V and 3 bases from J; junction bases left unmatched: 2. The CDR3 spells CASSESTSGGEETQYF. The CDR3 DNA reads as TGCGCCAGCAGTGAGTCGACTAGCGGGGGTGAAGAGACCCAGTACTTC.

The rearrangement links TRBV5-1 to TRBJ1-1; TRBD1 aligns across 10 bases. This CDR3 is built from 15 residues. CDR1 and CDR2 from the germline V gene are SGHRS and YFSETQ. With 3 bases clipped from V and 3 bases from J, the junction kept 5 bases outside the gene matches. This CDR3 reads CASSWGQGLHTEAFF. The CDR3 bases are TGCGCCAGCAGCTGGGGACAGGGGCTGCACACTGAAGCTTTCTTT.

CDR3: CASSPTKGAVFDEQYF. In DNA form, the CDR3 reads TGTGCCAGCAGCCCCACCAAGGGGGCCGTTTTCGACGAGCAGTACTTC. The V and J genes are TRBV7-3 and TRBJ2-7; 7 bases match TRBD1. V was clipped by 5 bases and J by 5 bases; unmatched bases: 15. Germline V CDR1 and CDR2: SGHTA, FQGTGA. The CDR3 spans 16 residues.

The rearrangement links TRBV2 to TRBJ1-1, with a tentative D call TRBD1 (6 bases). CDR1 is SNHLY, CDR2 FYNNEI, per germline. The CDR3 is 13 residues long. The V end lost 6 bases, the J end lost 5 bases, and 13 bases lay between the germline ends. CDR3 sequence (DNA): TGTGCCAGCAGGCTAGGACAGCCAACTGAAGCTTTCTTT. Translation: CASRLGQPTEAFF.

The rearrangement links TRBV9 to TRBJ2-5, with TRBD2 identical over 8 bases. The germline V gene encodes CDR1 SGDLS and CDR2 YYNGEE. Germline trimming cut 2 bases from V and 3 bases from J; bases unmatched to any gene: 9. The CDR3 sequence is 16 residues long. CDR3 sequence reads: CASSVSGGGREETQYF. Written as DNA, the CDR3 is TGTGCCAGCAGCGTTTCCGGGGGGGGTAGGGAAGAGACCCAGTACTTC.